The present TCR beta chain was sequenced within a study of metastatic and nonmetastatic thyroid tumors. Turning to the study itself: Repertoires from malignant and benign thyroid patients were compared across blood and tumor or nodule tissue.

Before thyroid surgery, none of the patients had received any treatment. Methods used by the authors: What underpinned the distant-metastasis classifier for papillary thyroid cancer was the set of CDR3 differences across clinicopathological groups. TCRdb ran MiXCR on the PCR reads. These V and J calls are TCRdb output, not the study's own analysis. The sample has 13,000 or so clones, 28% seen once. This clone rates as medium-sized (0.01 to 0.1%). Antigen specificity is unknown. Study conclusions and caveats: According to reports, the diversity of TCR beta was significantly higher in malignant thyroid tumors than in benign nodules, and this held in both blood and tumor samples.

This CDR3 spans 15 amino acids. Between the trimmed V and J ends, which lost 2 bases and 3 bases, there was a span of 14 bases. Germline CDR1 reads KGHSH; CDR2 reads LQKENI. The chain employs TRBV18 and TRBJ2-7, with TRBD1 as a possible D gene (5 bases). This TCR was sampled from a female donor with papillary thyroid cancer or a benign thyroid nodule (not recorded which). Some clones in this sample may be carry-over from other donors' samples. Sequencing used tumor tissue. CDR3 in amino acids: CASSPGAAPGYEQYF. The DNA for the CDR3 is TGTGCCAGCTCACCAGGGGCAGCCCCAGGCTACGAGCAGTACTTC.